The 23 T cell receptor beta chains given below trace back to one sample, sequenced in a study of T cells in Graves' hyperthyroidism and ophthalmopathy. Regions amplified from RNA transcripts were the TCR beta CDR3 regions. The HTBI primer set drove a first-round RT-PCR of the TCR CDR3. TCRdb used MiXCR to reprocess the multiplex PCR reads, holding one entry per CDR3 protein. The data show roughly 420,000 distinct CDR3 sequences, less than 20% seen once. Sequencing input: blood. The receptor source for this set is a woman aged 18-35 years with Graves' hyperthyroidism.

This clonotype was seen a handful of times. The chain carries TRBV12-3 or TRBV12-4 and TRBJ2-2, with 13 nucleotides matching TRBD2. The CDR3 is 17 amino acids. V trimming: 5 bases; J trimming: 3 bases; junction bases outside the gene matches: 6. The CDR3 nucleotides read TGTGCCAGCAGTCCGGGACTAGCGGGGCCCCACACCGGGGAGCTGTTTTTT. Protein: CASSPGLAGPHTGELFF.

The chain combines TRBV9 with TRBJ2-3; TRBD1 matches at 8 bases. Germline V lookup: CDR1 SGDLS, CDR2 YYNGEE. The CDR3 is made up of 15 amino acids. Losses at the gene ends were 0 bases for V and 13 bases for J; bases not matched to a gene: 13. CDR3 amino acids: CASSVGAGGPKEEYF. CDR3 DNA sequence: TGTGCCAGCAGCGTAGGGGCAGGGGGCCCTAAAGAGGAGTATTTT.

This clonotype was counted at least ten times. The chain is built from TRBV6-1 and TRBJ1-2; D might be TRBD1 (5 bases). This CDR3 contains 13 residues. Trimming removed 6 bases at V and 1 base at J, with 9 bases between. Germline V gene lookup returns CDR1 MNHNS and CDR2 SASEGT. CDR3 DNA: TGTGCCAGCAGCCCAGGGTTTAACTATGGCTACACCTTC. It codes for CASSPGFNYGYTF.

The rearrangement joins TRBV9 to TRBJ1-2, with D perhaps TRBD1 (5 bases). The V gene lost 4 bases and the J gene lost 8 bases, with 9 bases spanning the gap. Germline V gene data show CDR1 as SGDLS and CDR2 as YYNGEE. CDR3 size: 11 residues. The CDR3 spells CASSFGAGYTF. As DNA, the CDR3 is TGTGCCAGCAGCTTTGGGGCCGGCTACACCTTC.

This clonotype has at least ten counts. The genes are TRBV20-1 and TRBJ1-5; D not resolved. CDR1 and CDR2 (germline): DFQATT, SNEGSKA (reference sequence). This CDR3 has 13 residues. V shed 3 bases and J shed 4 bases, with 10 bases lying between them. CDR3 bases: TGCAGTGCTAGGGTAGAGCAGAATCAGCCCCAGCATTTT. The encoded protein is CSARVEQNQPQHF.

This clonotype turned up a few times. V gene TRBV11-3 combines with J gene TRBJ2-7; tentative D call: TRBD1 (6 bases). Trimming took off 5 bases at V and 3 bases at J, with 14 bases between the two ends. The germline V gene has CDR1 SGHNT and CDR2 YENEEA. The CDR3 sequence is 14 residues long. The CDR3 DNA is TGTGCCAGCAGCCCCGGGACAATTAACTACGAGCAGTACTTC. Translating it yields CASSPGTINYEQYF. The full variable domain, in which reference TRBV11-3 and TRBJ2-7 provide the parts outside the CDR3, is EAGVVQSPRYKIIEKKQPVAFWCNPISGHNTLYWYLQNLGQGPELLIRYENEEAVDDSQLPKDRFSAERLKGVDSTLKIQPAELGDSAVYLCASSPGTINYEQYFGPGTRLTVT.

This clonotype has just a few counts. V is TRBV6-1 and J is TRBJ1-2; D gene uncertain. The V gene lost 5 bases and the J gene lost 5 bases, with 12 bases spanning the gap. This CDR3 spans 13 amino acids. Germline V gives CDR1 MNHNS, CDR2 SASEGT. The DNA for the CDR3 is TGTGCCAGCAGTTGGGCCCCTCAGTATGGCTACACCTTC. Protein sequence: CASSWAPQYGYTF.

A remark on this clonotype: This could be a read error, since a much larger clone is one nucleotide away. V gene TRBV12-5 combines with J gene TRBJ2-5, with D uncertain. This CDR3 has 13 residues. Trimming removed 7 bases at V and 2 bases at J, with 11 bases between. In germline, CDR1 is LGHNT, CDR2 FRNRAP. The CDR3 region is CASVLDVQETQYF. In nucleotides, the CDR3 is TGTGCTAGTGTCCTCGACGTACAAGAGACCCAGTACTTC.

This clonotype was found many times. Here the CDR3 DNA reads TGTGCCAGCAGTTTAGTTGGGGGCGAGGAAAAACTGTTTTTT. Residues: CASSLVGGEEKLFF. The chain joins TRBV12-3 or TRBV12-4 to TRBJ1-4; perhaps TRBD1 as D (6 bases). This CDR3 region has 14 residues. Trimming pared 1 base from V and 8 bases from J, leaving 11 bases between.

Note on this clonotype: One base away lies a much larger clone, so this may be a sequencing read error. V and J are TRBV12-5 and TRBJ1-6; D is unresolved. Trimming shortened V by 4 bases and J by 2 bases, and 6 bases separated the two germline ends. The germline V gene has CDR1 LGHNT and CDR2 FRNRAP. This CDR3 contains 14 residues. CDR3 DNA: TGTGCTAGTGGTTCTGGTGCCTATAATTCACCCCTCCACTTT. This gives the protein CASGSGAYNSPLHF.

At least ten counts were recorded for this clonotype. The CDR3 bases are TGTGCCAGCAGGGAGGGACAGTACTCTGAAGCTTTCTTT. Translating gives CASREGQYSEAFF. The chain is built from TRBV2 and TRBJ1-1; 7 nucleotides align to TRBD1. The CDR3 contains 13 residues. With 6 bases clipped from V and 6 bases from J, the junction kept 7 bases outside the gene matches. Per germline, CDR1 SNHLY and CDR2 FYNNEI.

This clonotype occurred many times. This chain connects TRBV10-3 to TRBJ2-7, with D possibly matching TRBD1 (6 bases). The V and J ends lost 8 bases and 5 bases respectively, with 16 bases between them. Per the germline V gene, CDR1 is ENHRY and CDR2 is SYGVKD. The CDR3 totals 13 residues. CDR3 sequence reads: CAIQGNGVDEQYF. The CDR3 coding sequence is TGTGCCATCCAGGGGAATGGTGTGGACGAGCAGTACTTC.

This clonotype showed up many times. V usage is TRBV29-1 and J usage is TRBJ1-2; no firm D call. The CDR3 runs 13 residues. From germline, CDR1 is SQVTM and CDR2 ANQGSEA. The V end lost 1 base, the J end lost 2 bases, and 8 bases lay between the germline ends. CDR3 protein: CSVEASVNYGYTF. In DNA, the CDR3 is TGCAGCGTTGAAGCCAGTGTAAACTATGGCTACACCTTC.

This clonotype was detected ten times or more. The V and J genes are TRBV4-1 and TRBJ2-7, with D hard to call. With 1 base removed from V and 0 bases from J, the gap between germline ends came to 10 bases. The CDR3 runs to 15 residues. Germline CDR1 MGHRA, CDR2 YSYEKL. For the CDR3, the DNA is TGCGCCAGCAGCCAAGCCGGAAGACTCTCCTACGAGCAGTACTTC. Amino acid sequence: CASSQAGRLSYEQYF.

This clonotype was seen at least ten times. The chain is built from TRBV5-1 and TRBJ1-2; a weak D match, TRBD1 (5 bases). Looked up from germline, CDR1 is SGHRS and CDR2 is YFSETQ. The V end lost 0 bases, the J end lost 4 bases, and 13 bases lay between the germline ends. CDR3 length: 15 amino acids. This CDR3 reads CASSLAVQAPYGYTF. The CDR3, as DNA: TGCGCCAGCAGCTTGGCCGTACAGGCTCCCTATGGCTACACCTTC.

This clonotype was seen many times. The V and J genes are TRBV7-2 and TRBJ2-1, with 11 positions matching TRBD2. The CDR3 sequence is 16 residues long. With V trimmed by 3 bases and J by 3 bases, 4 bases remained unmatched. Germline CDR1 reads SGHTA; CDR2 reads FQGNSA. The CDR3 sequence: CASSFRGTSGYNEQFF. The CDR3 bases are TGTGCCAGCAGCTTCCGCGGGACTAGCGGCTACAATGAGCAGTTCTTC.

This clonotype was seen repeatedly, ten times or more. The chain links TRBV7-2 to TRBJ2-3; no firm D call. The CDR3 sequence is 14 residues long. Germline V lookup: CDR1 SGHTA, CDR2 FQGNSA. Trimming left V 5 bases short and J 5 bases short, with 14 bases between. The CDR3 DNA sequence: TGTGCCAGCAGCCCCAAGAACGTACGAGATACGCAGTATTTT. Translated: CASSPKNVRDTQYF.

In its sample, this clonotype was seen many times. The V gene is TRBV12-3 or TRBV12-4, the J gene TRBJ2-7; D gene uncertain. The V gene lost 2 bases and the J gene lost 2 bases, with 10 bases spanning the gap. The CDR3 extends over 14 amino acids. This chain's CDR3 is CASSLLSRTYEQYF. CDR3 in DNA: TGTGCCAGCAGTTTACTCTCAAGGACCTACGAGCAGTACTTC.

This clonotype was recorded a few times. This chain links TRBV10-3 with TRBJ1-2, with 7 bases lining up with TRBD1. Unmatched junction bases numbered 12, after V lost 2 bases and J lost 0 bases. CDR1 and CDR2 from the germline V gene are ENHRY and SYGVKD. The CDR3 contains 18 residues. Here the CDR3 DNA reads TGTGCCATCAGTGAGGAGTGGCGGGACAGAACAGCTAACTATGGCTACACCTTC. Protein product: CAISEEWRDRTANYGYTF.

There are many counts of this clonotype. The CDR3 region has the DNA TGCGCCAGCAGTCCCGGGGACAGGCTCCCCCAGTTCTTC. Encoded protein: CASSPGDRLPQFF. The chain uses TRBV10-2 and TRBJ2-1; 8 bases are shared with TRBD1. This CDR3 comprises 13 residues. CDR1 is WSHSY and CDR2 is SAAADI in the germline V gene. V gave up 5 bases and J gave up 13 bases; unmatched junction bases: 10.

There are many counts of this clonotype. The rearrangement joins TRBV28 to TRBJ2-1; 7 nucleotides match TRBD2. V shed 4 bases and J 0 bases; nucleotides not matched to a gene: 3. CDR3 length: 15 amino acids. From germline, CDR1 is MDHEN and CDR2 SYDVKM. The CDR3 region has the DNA TGTGCCAGCAGTTCCCTAGCGGACTCCTACAATGAGCAGTTCTTC. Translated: CASSSLADSYNEQFF.

This CDR3 is CATSDYGTGGSDEQFF. CDR3 DNA: TGTGCCACCAGTGATTATGGGACAGGGGGAAGTGATGAGCAGTTCTTC. The gene calls are TRBV24-1 and TRBJ2-1, with 11 bases aligning to TRBD1. The CDR3 has 16 residues. V was clipped by 2 bases and J by 8 bases; unmatched bases: 7. Per the germline V gene, CDR1 is KGHDR and CDR2 is SFDVKD.

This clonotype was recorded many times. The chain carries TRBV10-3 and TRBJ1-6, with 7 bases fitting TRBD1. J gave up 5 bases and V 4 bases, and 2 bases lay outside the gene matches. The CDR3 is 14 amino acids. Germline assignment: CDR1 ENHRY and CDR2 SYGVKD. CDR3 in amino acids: CAISAGTDNSPLHF. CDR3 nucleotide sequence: TGTGCCATCAGTGCCGGGACAGATAATTCACCCCTCCACTTT.